Sequencing of this T cell receptor beta chain was carried out in a study of molecular identifiers for immune sequencing clone quantification. TCRdb ran MiXCR on the PCR reads and lists one entry per CDR3 protein. The sample holds 20,000 to 30,000 distinct CDR3 sequences, approximately 17% seen once. Libraries of naive CD8 T cells were made from around 20,000 to 1,000,000 sorted cells. They used 10%, 30% or 50% RNA. Regarding this clonotype: The antigen remains unidentified.

Whole-study results and caveats: Spiked Jurkat TCR RNA equivalent to one cell reportedly surfaced among under 1.1 million naive cells.

CDR1 is LNHDA and CDR2 is SQIVND in the germline V gene (reference sequence). V was pared by 5 bases and J by 10 bases, with 17 bases between. This CDR3 is 14 amino acids long. The receptor was derived from a human donor in good health. Some libraries in this study had Jurkat cell RNA spiked in. Material for sequencing was naive CD8+ T cells from blood, with Jurkat cell RNA spiked in. Subset: FACS-sorted CD8+CD4-CCR7+CD45RA+ naive T cells. The V gene is TRBV19, the J gene TRBJ1-4; the D gene is possibly TRBD1 (5 bases). Written as DNA, the CDR3 is TGTGCCAGTAGTGCCGACAGCGGCCCTGGAAAACTGTTTTTT. Translated: CASSADSGPGKLFF.